This TCR beta chain is drawn from a study of OX40 agonist ivuxolimab in advanced cancers. Study as a whole: Hepatocellular carcinoma, melanoma, renal cell or head and neck cancer affected the dose-escalation patients. Study findings and constraints: Low clonal expansion, among the lowest seen, marked partial responders at 0.1-3.0 mg/kg.

Assay: immunoSEQ multiplex PCR; the TCRdb copy retains only in-frame clones and omits some. The table records 60,000 or so clones, approximately 87% of them present only once. As regards this clone: Its specificity is not known.

With 5 bases removed from V and 8 bases from J, the gap between germline ends came to 19 bases. Germline values: CDR1 SEHNR, CDR2 FQNEAQ (reference sequence). The CDR3 sequence is 14 residues long. The V call is TRBV7-9, the J call TRBJ2-7, with D perhaps matching TRBD1 (6 bases). The clonotype comes from an adult with an advanced solid tumor such as melanoma, head and neck, liver or kidney cancer. This material consisted of CD4+ or CD8+ T cells sorted from blood, taken in a trial of the OX40 agonist ivuxolimab. CDR3 in DNA: TGTGCCAGCAGCCCGGGACAAGAAGATGGAAAGCAGTACTTC. Its translation is CASSPGQEDGKQYF.